The 29 T cell receptor beta chains listed next were all sequenced from one sample in a study of shared clonotypes between healthy human individuals. Generated by immunoSEQ multiplex PCR, the TCRdb table keeps only in-frame clones and is missing some. The profile shows some 2,000,000 clones, roughly 96% of them singletons. The sample was naive CD4+ T cells sorted from blood. Subset described: CD45RA+ positively selected. The receptors were sampled from a man aged 18 to 30 in good health.

The chain is built from TRBV30 and TRBJ2-2; D call uncertain. The CDR3 loop spans 17 amino acids. Trimming pared 2 bases from V and 0 bases from J, leaving 16 bases between. CDR1 is GTSNPN and CDR2 is SVGIG in the germline V gene (reference sequence). The CDR3, as DNA: TGTGCCTGGAGTTTTTCCCGGACGGCCGCGAACACCGGGGAGCTGTTTTTT. Protein sequence: CAWSFSRTAANTGELFF.

The gene calls are TRBV2 and TRBJ1-5, with D hard to call. The CDR3 has 14 amino acids. V shed 4 bases and J shed 0 bases, with 7 bases lying between them. CDR1 and CDR2 (germline): SNHLY, FYNNEI. CDR3 loop: CASSVYSSNQPQHF. The CDR3 bases are TGTGCCAGCAGTGTATACAGTAGCAATCAGCCCCAGCATTTT.

This rearrangement joins TRBV18 to TRBJ1-4, with TRBD1 as a possible D gene (6 bases). Germline V gene lookup returns CDR1 KGHSH and CDR2 LQKENI. Trimming took 6 bases from V and 7 from J, leaving 21 bases between them. This CDR3 has 16 amino acids. The CDR3 sequence: CASSPTQGIRSEKLFF. The DNA of the CDR3 is TGTGCCAGCTCCCCCACTCAGGGGATACGGAGTGAAAAACTGTTTTTT.

This chain connects TRBV5-6 to TRBJ2-1; either TRBD1 or TRBD2 may fit D (6 bases each). The CDR3 runs 14 residues. Trimming cost V 7 bases and J 6 bases, with 17 bases left between them. Per germline, CDR1 SGHDT and CDR2 YYEEEE. The CDR3 here is CASRPTGAGNEQFF. CDR3 in DNA: TGTGCCAGCCGACCTACGGGGGCGGGCAATGAGCAGTTCTTC.

The V and J genes are TRBV2 and TRBJ2-7; TRBD1 aligns across 7 bases. Germline V CDR1 and CDR2: SNHLY, FYNNEI. This CDR3 is 14 amino acids long. The junction had 8 bases not matched to a gene; V was cut back by 7 bases and J by 2 bases. CDR3 residues: CASIRTGTAYEQYF. The CDR3 DNA sequence: TGTGCCAGCATTCGTACCGGGACAGCCTACGAGCAGTACTTC.

CDR3 sequence reads: CASSSGGGFYEQYF. The CDR3 nucleotides are TGCGCCAGCAGCTCGGGAGGGGGCTTCTACGAGCAGTACTTC. The gene calls are TRBV5-1 and TRBJ2-7; tentative D call: TRBD2 (8 bases). The CDR3 contains 14 residues. V lost 3 bases to trimming and J lost 3 bases, with 13 bases between them. The germline V gene encodes CDR1 SGHRS and CDR2 YFSETQ.

CDR3 region: CASSEAIAGRPTGELFF. As DNA, the CDR3 is TGTGCCAGCAGTGAAGCGATTGCGGGCCGTCCCACCGGGGAGCTGTTTTTT. This chain joins TRBV2 and TRBJ2-2; the D gene is possibly TRBD2 (5 bases). Germline V gene sequence: CDR1 SNHLY, CDR2 FYNNEI. V was cut by 0 bases and J by 4 bases, with 15 bases left in between. The length of the CDR3 is 17 residues.

V usage is TRBV5-8 and J usage is TRBJ1-2; a weak D match, TRBD1 (5 bases). This CDR3 spans 15 amino acids. The V end was cut by 0 bases, the J end by 6 bases, with 15 bases between. Germline values: CDR1 SGHTS, CDR2 YDEGEE. The CDR3 DNA follows: TGTGCCAGCAGCTTGGTACTAAGGGGAGCGCATGGCTACACCTTC. This sequence encodes CASSLVLRGAHGYTF.

V gene TRBV28 combines with J gene TRBJ1-3; 8 bases are a match to TRBD1. The CDR3 loop spans 17 amino acids. The germline CDR1 and CDR2 sequences are MDHEN and SYDVKM. With 0 bases clipped from V and 0 bases from J, the junction kept 4 bases outside the gene matches. For the CDR3, the DNA is TGTGCCAGCAGTTTATGGGGACAGGCCCGCTCTGGAAACACCATATATTTT. It specifies CASSLWGQARSGNTIYF. The complete variable domain, with remaining parts taken from reference TRBV28 and TRBJ1-3, reads DVKVTQSSRYLVKRTGEKVFLECVQDMDHENMFWYRQDPGLGLRLIYFSYDVKMKEKGDIPEGYSVSREKKERFSLILESASTNQTSMYLCASSLWGQARSGNTIYFGEGSWLTVV.

The rearrangement uses TRBV6-6 and TRBJ1-2; 8 bases line up with TRBD1. V shed 4 bases, J shed 2 bases, and the junction held 9 bases outside the gene matches. The germline gives CDR1 MNHNY, CDR2 SVGAGI (reference sequence). The CDR3 runs 16 residues. The CDR3 bases are TGTGCCAGCAGTTTAGCCCGGGACAGGAGAAACTATGGCTACACCTTC. Translated: CASSLARDRRNYGYTF.

This chain joins TRBV7-9 and TRBJ2-1; possibly TRBD2 for D (6 bases). This CDR3 region has 16 residues. Germline CDR1 SEHNR, CDR2 FQNEAQ (reference sequence). The ends were cut back, 5 bases at V and 4 bases at J, with 18 bases in the middle. The CDR3 protein is CASSPNPAGAYNEQFF. Written as DNA, the CDR3 is TGTGCCAGCAGCCCCAACCCAGCGGGTGCTTACAATGAGCAGTTCTTC.

V usage is TRBV10-3 and J usage is TRBJ2-1; weak D call: TRBD2 (5 bases). Trimming cost V 8 bases and J 2 bases, with 7 bases left between them. Germline CDR1 ENHRY, CDR2 SYGVKD. The CDR3 loop spans 12 amino acids. CDR3 region: CAIGRAYNEQFF. CDR3 nucleotides: TGTGCCATCGGGAGAGCCTACAATGAGCAGTTCTTC.

To note about this clone: In the same sample, other DNA sequences code for this CDR3. This chain connects TRBV2 to TRBJ2-1; D is undetermined. Germline V gene lookup returns CDR1 SNHLY and CDR2 FYNNEI. CDR3 length: 13 residues. Trimming left V 1 base short and J 7 bases short, with 8 bases between. The CDR3 spells CASSEVGTNEQFF. CDR3 coding DNA: TGTGCCAGCAGTGAAGTGGGTACAAATGAGCAGTTCTTC.

The CDR3 spells CASSLPTEREAFF. CDR3 DNA: TGTGCCAGCAGCTTACCGACAGAACGGGAAGCTTTCTTT. The chain recombines TRBV7-2 with TRBJ1-1; weak D call: TRBD1 (5 bases). From germline, CDR1 is SGHTA and CDR2 FQGNSA. The CDR3 sequence is 13 residues long. The ends were cut back, 2 bases at V and 8 bases at J, with 12 bases in the middle. Full variable domain (remainder filled in from reference TRBV7-2 and TRBJ1-1): GAGVSQSPSNKVTEKGKDVELRCDPISGHTALYWYRQSLGQGLEFLIYFQGNSAPDKSGLPSDRFSAERTGGSVSTLTIQRTQQEDSAVYLCASSLPTEREAFFGQGTRLTVV.

This rearrangement joins TRBV5-1 to TRBJ2-7, with 7 nucleotides matching TRBD1. The CDR3 length is 15 residues. The germline gives CDR1 SGHRS, CDR2 YFSETQ. Trimming removed 4 bases from V and 3 bases from J; junction bases left unmatched: 10. CDR3 nucleotide sequence: TGCGCCAGCAGCGGCGGATCAGGGGGAAACTACGAGCAGTACTTC. Protein: CASSGGSGGNYEQYF.

Comment on this clone: Other nucleotide sequences in the sample specify the same CDR3. This chain connects TRBV30 to TRBJ2-3; unclear D gene. The length of the CDR3 is 12 residues. Trimming pared 0 bases from V and 0 bases from J, leaving 1 base between. Germline loops: CDR1 GTSNPN, CDR2 SVGIG (reference sequence). The CDR3 reads CAWSVSTDTQYF. In DNA, the CDR3 is TGTGCCTGGAGTGTCAGCACAGATACGCAGTATTTT.

CDR3 sequence (DNA): TGTGCCAGCAAGCTTGGGGGGGCCGGCAACACTGAAGCTTTCTTT. It codes for CASKLGGAGNTEAFF. The rearrangement joins TRBV27 to TRBJ1-1; the D gene is possibly TRBD1 (6 bases). The CDR3 has 15 amino acids. From germline, CDR1 is MNHEY and CDR2 SMNVEV (reference sequence). Trimming took 7 bases from V and 2 from J, leaving 17 bases between them.

The chain carries TRBV6-5 and TRBJ2-3; 8 bases fit TRBD2. The CDR3 is made up of 13 amino acids. Germline CDR1 is MNHEY and CDR2 is SVGAGI. With 8 bases clipped from V and 5 bases from J, the junction kept 6 bases outside the gene matches. The CDR3 DNA reads as TGTGCCAGCGGAAGCGGGAGTGTAGATACGCAGTATTTT. This sequence encodes CASGSGSVDTQYF.

J is TRBJ2-3 and V is TRBV6-1; no firm D call. Trimming removed 0 bases at V and 8 bases at J, with 9 bases between. The germline gives CDR1 MNHNS, CDR2 SASEGT. The CDR3 spans 13 residues. The CDR3 region has the DNA TGTGCCAGCAGTGAAGCTCGGGCTACTACGCAGTATTTT. As protein: CASSEARATTQYF.

This sequence joins TRBV19 and TRBJ2-7; TRBD1 matches at 7 bases. This CDR3 comprises 15 residues. CDR1 and CDR2 (germline): LNHDA, SQIVND (reference sequence). Losses at the gene ends were 5 bases for V and 2 bases for J; bases not matched to a gene: 9. The CDR3 spells CASSPFRTGTYEQYF. For the CDR3, the DNA is TGTGCCAGTAGTCCTTTCCGGACAGGAACCTACGAGCAGTACTTC.

The CDR3 loop is CASSEGTAASTDTQYF. CDR3 DNA sequence: TGCGCCAGCAGTGAAGGGACAGCAGCTAGCACAGATACGCAGTATTTT. V usage is TRBV10-1 and J usage is TRBJ2-3; 7 bases agree with TRBD1. There are 16 residues in the CDR3. The germline gives CDR1 WNHNN, CDR2 SYGVQD (reference sequence). J lost 0 bases, V lost 3 bases, and 6 bases had no gene match.

The sample holds one count of this clone. This chain connects TRBV6-6 to TRBJ1-1; perhaps TRBD1 as D (5 bases). The CDR3 has 15 amino acids. V was cut by 7 bases and J by 5 bases, with 20 bases left in between. Germline V gene lookup returns CDR1 MNHNY and CDR2 SVGAGI (reference sequence). CDR3 region: CASTYGGGLGTEAFF. CDR3 nucleotide sequence: TGTGCCAGCACCTACGGGGGGGGTCTAGGGACTGAAGCTTTCTTT.

Comment on this clone: The identical CDR3 is also encoded by other nucleotide sequences in the sample. V is TRBV6-5 and J is TRBJ1-6; 8 nucleotides agree with TRBD1. Germline V gives CDR1 MNHEY, CDR2 SVGAGI. Unmatched junction bases numbered 1, after V lost 2 bases and J lost 7 bases. This CDR3 spans 14 amino acids. The CDR3 DNA is TGTGCCAGCAGTTACGGACAGGGAAATTCACCCCTCCACTTT. Its protein product is CASSYGQGNSPLHF.

The V call is TRBV5-6, the J call TRBJ2-5; 9 positions match TRBD2. CDR3 size: 18 residues. V lost 4 bases to trimming and J lost 2 bases; unmatched junction nucleotides: 15. Germline CDR1 and CDR2: SGHDT and YYEEEE. CDR3 DNA: TGTGCCAGCAGCCCTCTACGTGGGCTAGCGGGGTTGCAAGAGACCCAGTACTTC. Translating it yields CASSPLRGLAGLQETQYF.

The table lists this clone with a count of one. This chain links TRBV6-1 with TRBJ2-7, with D unclear. CDR1 and CDR2 (germline): MNHNS, SASEGT. Trimming left V 2 bases short and J 2 bases short, with 13 bases between. This CDR3 is built from 15 residues. CDR3 nucleotides: TGTGCCAGCAGTGAATTAATCTACCCTACCTACGAGCAGTACTTC. Translating it yields CASSELIYPTYEQYF.

The chain employs TRBV6-6 and TRBJ2-1, with 7 bases that match TRBD1. CDR3 length: 14 amino acids. V lost 4 bases, J lost 4 bases, and 4 bases stayed unmatched. Germline CDR1 and CDR2: MNHNY and SVGAGI (reference sequence). The CDR3 DNA reads as TGTGCCAGCAGTTCCGGACAGGTATACAATGAGCAGTTCTTC. Its translation: CASSSGQVYNEQFF.

Remarks on this clone: Other nucleotide sequences in the sample specify the same CDR3. The CDR3 loop is CASSQGTGGQETQYF. CDR3 nucleotides: TGCGCCAGCAGCCAGGGGACAGGGGGTCAAGAGACCCAGTACTTC. The chain has TRBV5-1 and TRBJ2-5; 11 bases are a match to TRBD1. The germline V gene encodes CDR1 SGHRS and CDR2 YFSETQ. The J segment lost 2 bases and the V segment lost 4 bases, leaving 4 bases of the junction unmatched. This CDR3 region has 15 residues. Full variable domain (rest looked up from reference TRBV5-1 and TRBJ2-5): KAGVTQTPRYLIKTRGQQVTLSCSPISGHRSVSWYQQTPGQGLQFLFEYFSETQRNKGNFPGRFSGRQFSNSRSEMNVSTLELGDSALYLCASSQGTGGQETQYFGPGTRLLVL.

The chain links TRBV30 to TRBJ1-5; D may be TRBD1 (5 bases). This CDR3 spans 14 amino acids. The V gene lost 1 base and the J gene lost 2 bases, with 9 bases spanning the gap. Germline V lookup: CDR1 GTSNPN, CDR2 SVGIG (reference sequence). CDR3: CAWSELGGNQPQHF. CDR3 in DNA: TGTGCCTGGAGTGAATTGGGGGGCAATCAGCCCCAGCATTTT.

On this clone: The same CDR3 can be traced to other DNA sequences in this sample. The chain employs TRBV5-1 and TRBJ1-6, with D tentatively TRBD1 (5 bases). Germline loops: CDR1 SGHRS, CDR2 YFSETQ. The CDR3 length is 15 residues. Trimming pared 0 bases from V and 6 bases from J, leaving 10 bases between. The CDR3 here is CASSLEGVGNSPLHF. The CDR3 DNA is TGCGCCAGCAGCTTGGAAGGGGTGGGTAATTCACCCCTCCACTTT.